A single sample gave rise to the 8 T cell receptor beta chains below, sequenced in a study of blood T cells in healthy people across ages. A second PCR of 7 to 11 cycles used a sample-barcoded 5' primer and a J-beta primer mix. One entry per CDR3 protein, called by TCRdb with MiXCR from the 5' RACE reads. The sample consists of about 830,000 distinct CDR3 sequences, 60% to 80% of them appearing once. Sequencing input: blood. All receptors come from a man younger than 40 in good health.

CDR3 bases: TGTGCCAGCAGCTTCCAGACAGCTACCTACAATGAGCAGTTCTTC. Translation gives CASSFQTATYNEQFF. The chain recombines TRBV7-2 with TRBJ2-1; D is perhaps TRBD1 (5 bases). V was shortened by 3 bases and J by 2 bases, with 11 bases between the two germline ends. Per germline, CDR1 SGHTA and CDR2 FQGNSA. CDR3 length: 15 amino acids. The full variable domain, with the rest looked up from reference TRBV7-2 and TRBJ2-1, is GAGVSQSPSNKVTEKGKDVELRCDPISGHTALYWYRQSLGQGLEFLIYFQGNSAPDKSGLPSDRFSAERTGGSVSTLTIQRTQQEDSAVYLCASSFQTATYNEQFFGPGTRLTVL.

This chain joins TRBV12-3 or TRBV12-4 and TRBJ2-3, with D perhaps TRBD2 (6 bases). The CDR3 is 15 amino acids. V lost 6 bases and J lost 5, with 18 bases in between. The chain's CDR3 is CASSRRPKEGDTQYF. The CDR3 bases are TGTGCCAGCAGCCGCCGACCAAAGGAGGGAGATACGCAGTATTTT.

The chain recombines TRBV28 with TRBJ2-1, with a possible D match to TRBD2 (6 bases). CDR1 and CDR2 (germline): MDHEN, SYDVKM. The CDR3 has 15 amino acids. Trimming stripped 7 bases from V and 0 bases from J, with 13 bases between. The DNA of the CDR3 is TGTGCCAGCAAGTGGGACGGGAGCTCCTACAATGAGCAGTTCTTC. Protein sequence: CASKWDGSSYNEQFF.

The genes are TRBV12-3 or TRBV12-4 and TRBJ2-3; D is undetermined. V was cut by 5 bases and J by 4 bases, with 13 bases left in between. CDR3 size: 14 residues. The CDR3 is CASSPTSSSDTQYF. The CDR3 nucleotides read TGTGCCAGCAGTCCGACGTCTTCATCAGATACGCAGTATTTT.

As to this clonotype: Being one base from a much bigger clone, this may be a read error. The rearrangement joins TRBV7-9 to TRBJ2-4, with a tentative D call TRBD2 (5 bases). The last part of the DNA fits TRBJ2-7 better; the J call may be wrong. The CDR3 consists of 14 residues. Per the germline V gene, CDR1 is SEHNR and CDR2 is FQNEAQ (reference sequence). The CDR3 sequence: CASSPATRHSEQYF. The CDR3 DNA is TGTGCCAGCAGCCCCGCCACTAGACATAGCGAGCAGTACTTC.

This clonotype was recorded a few times. The chain is built from TRBV9 and TRBJ2-1; a weak D match, TRBD2 (5 bases). Germline V lookup: CDR1 SGDLS, CDR2 YYNGEE. The CDR3 spans 16 residues. Trimming shortened V by 0 bases and J by 2 bases, and 12 bases separated the two germline ends. The CDR3 DNA is TGTGCCAGCAGCGTAGGCGGGCCTCCTACCTACAATGAGCAGTTCTTC. Translated: CASSVGGPPTYNEQFF.

This clonotype has just one count. The chain links TRBV3-1 to TRBJ2-5; tentatively, D is TRBD1 (5 bases). The CDR3 totals 14 residues. From germline, CDR1 is LGHDT and CDR2 YNNKEL (reference sequence). Trimming pared 1 base from V and 1 base from J, leaving 7 bases between. The CDR3 sequence is CASSQAQVQETQYF. DNA for the CDR3: TGTGCCAGCAGCCAAGCACAGGTCCAAGAGACCCAGTACTTC.

The chain has TRBV7-2 and TRBJ1-5, with D uncertain. Germline CDR1 reads SGHTA; CDR2 reads FQGNSA. Deletions cut 0 bases from V and 0 bases from J, with 12 bases between. CDR3 size: 17 residues. The CDR3 nucleotides are TGTGCCAGCAGCTTAGCGCTCACAGCCTATAGCAATCAGCCCCAGCATTTT. This gives the protein CASSLALTAYSNQPQHF.